This TCR beta chain was captured by sequencing in a study of T-cell reconstitution after alpha-beta-depleted transplantation in children. General study results and limits: After one year, T-cell counts and TCRbeta diversity mostly came from new T cells. Surviving recipient T cells and thymic progenitors produced the high day-60 TCRbeta diversity seen in some patients. Expanded graft clones numbering several hundred reportedly gave rise to alpha-beta T cells about two months after transplant.

A library of TCRbeta sequences, prepared with unique molecular identifiers, was generated. TCRdb fed the PCR reads into MiXCR, producing one record per CDR3 protein. The sample carries over 150,000 distinct CDR3 sequences, over 8.5% recorded once. V was pared by 11 bases and J by 7 bases, with 13 bases of the junction left unmatched. The germline V gene encodes CDR1 LGHDT and CDR2 YNNKEL (reference sequence). This CDR3 spans 14 amino acids. This clonotype was counted a single time. Antigen: not known. The sequence came from a boy between 2 and 10 years old with acute myeloid leukemia, due to receive a stem cell transplant. V usage is TRBV3-1 and J usage is TRBJ2-1; 8 bases agree with TRBD1. The sample was PBMCs, taken before TCRalphabeta/CD19-depleted stem cell transplant. The CDR3 loop reads CASTHPGQDNEQFF. The DNA of the CDR3 is TGTGCCTCCACCCATCCGGGACAGGATAATGAGCAGTTCTTC.